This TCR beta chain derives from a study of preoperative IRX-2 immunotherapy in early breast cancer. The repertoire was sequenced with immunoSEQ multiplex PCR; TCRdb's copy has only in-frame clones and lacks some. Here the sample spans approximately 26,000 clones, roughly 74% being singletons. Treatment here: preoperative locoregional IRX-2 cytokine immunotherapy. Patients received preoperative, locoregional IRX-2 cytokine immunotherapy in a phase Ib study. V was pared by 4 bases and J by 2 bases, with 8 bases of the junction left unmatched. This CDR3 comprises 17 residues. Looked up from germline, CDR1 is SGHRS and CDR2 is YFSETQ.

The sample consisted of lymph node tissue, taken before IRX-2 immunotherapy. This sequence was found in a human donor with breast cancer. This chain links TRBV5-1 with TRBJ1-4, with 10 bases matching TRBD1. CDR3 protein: CASSGSGTGATNEKLFF. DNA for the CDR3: TGCGCCAGCAGCGGTTCCGGGACAGGGGCTACTAATGAAAAACTGTTTTTT.